The text below deals with one T cell receptor (beta chain). Its specificity is unknown. Between the trimmed V and J ends, which lost 5 bases and 3 bases, there was a span of 14 bases. This CDR3 contains 13 residues. Germline CDR1 is SQVTM and CDR2 is ANQGSEA. These data are taken from a study of cytomegalovirus exposure and HLA in healthy donors. Study outcomes and limitations: For presence/absence analyses, sequencing depth was assumed to be roughly uniform across donors. In vitro, three CMV-associated chains proved specific for CMV antigens.

The PCR had 60 Vbeta and 13 Jbeta primers. Assay used: immunoSEQ multiplex PCR; TCRdb lists only in-frame clones, some missing. This sample has 130,000 to 150,000 clones; about 79% occur once, and the top ten carry approximately 2.8%. The V gene is TRBV29-1, the J gene TRBJ2-7, with D perhaps TRBD2 (7 bases). This sequence was found in a male donor in good health and CMV-seronegative. The sequenced material came from PBMCs. Here the CDR3 reads CSVRGGGIYEQYF. Here the CDR3 DNA reads TGCAGCGTTAGAGGGGGAGGGATCTACGAGCAGTACTTC.